Listed here are 11 T cell receptor beta chains from one sample, sequenced in a study of T cells after yellow fever vaccination. TCRdb recomputed calls from the 5' RACE reads with MiXCR, one row per CDR3 protein. The data show a few hundred thousand distinct CDR3 sequences, with 8.5% to 9% seen just once and 15% to 20% held by the top ten. Sequencing used PBMCs, obtained on the day of the first yellow fever vaccination. These receptors originate from a man between 18 and 35 years old who received the YFV17D yellow fever vaccine.

This clonotype was detected a few times. The V call is TRBV7-2, the J call TRBJ2-1; 9 bases are shared with TRBD1. V was clipped by 0 bases and J by 2 bases; unmatched bases: 2. Germline V gene lookup returns CDR1 SGHTA and CDR2 FQGNSA. This CDR3 comprises 16 residues. This CDR3 reads CASSLAWDRAYNEQFF. The CDR3 DNA follows: TGTGCCAGCAGCTTAGCCTGGGACAGGGCCTACAATGAGCAGTTCTTC. The whole variable domain, filled in from reference TRBV7-2 and TRBJ2-1, reads GAGVSQSPSNKVTEKGKDVELRCDPISGHTALYWYRQSLGQGLEFLIYFQGNSAPDKSGLPSDRFSAERTGGSVSTLTIQRTQQEDSAVYLCASSLAWDRAYNEQFFGPGTRLTVL.

This clonotype has a count of ten or more. The genes are TRBV12-3 or TRBV12-4 and TRBJ1-1; the match to TRBD1 covers 7 bases. This CDR3 contains 13 residues. Trimming took 6 bases from V and 8 from J; bases not matched to a gene: 9. This chain's CDR3 is CASSLDRTTEAFF. DNA for the CDR3: TGTGCCAGCAGCCTGGACAGGACGACCGAAGCTTTCTTT.

This clonotype was seen repeatedly, ten times or more. This rearrangement joins TRBV12-3 or TRBV12-4 to TRBJ1-5; D is uncertain. The CDR3 runs 15 residues. V was trimmed by 6 bases and J by 1 base, leaving 13 bases between them. In DNA form, the CDR3 reads TGTGCCAGCAGGGGTGGGGTACCGAGCAATCAGCCCCAGCATTTT. It encodes CASRGGVPSNQPQHF.

A few counts support this clonotype. The chain carries TRBV20-1 and TRBJ2-1; 8 nucleotides line up with TRBD2. Germline V CDR1 and CDR2: DFQATT, SNEGSKA (reference sequence). There are 17 residues in the CDR3. Trimming cost V 0 bases and J 0 bases; bases outside gene matches: 7. CDR3 loop: CSARDSGGASSYNEQFF. The DNA of the CDR3 is TGCAGTGCTAGAGATTCGGGGGGGGCGAGCTCCTACAATGAGCAGTTCTTC.

The gene calls are TRBV18 and TRBJ1-5; D is ambiguous. Germline V CDR1 and CDR2: KGHSH, LQKENI. The V end lost 0 bases, the J end lost 4 bases, and 7 bases lay between the germline ends. The CDR3 totals 14 residues. The CDR3 DNA reads TGTGCCAGCTCACCACCCAATCATAATCAGCCCCAGCATTTT. Protein product: CASSPPNHNQPQHF.

This chain joins TRBV7-2 and TRBJ2-7; tentative D call: TRBD1 (5 bases). Germline V gene data show CDR1 as SGHTA and CDR2 as FQGNSA. The CDR3 is 15 residues long. Trimming removed 5 bases from V and 3 bases from J, with 17 bases in between. CDR3 in amino acids: CASSPRQTYNYEQYF. The CDR3 DNA follows: TGTGCCAGCAGCCCCCGACAGACTTATAACTACGAGCAGTACTTC.

There are many counts of this clonotype. This chain connects TRBV5-1 to TRBJ2-7; a weak D match, TRBD1 (6 bases). Per the germline V gene, CDR1 is SGHRS and CDR2 is YFSETQ. V lost 0 bases and J 6 bases, leaving 19 bases between the germline ends. The CDR3 covers 16 residues. This CDR3 reads CASSLAPGEYLGEQYF. The DNA of the CDR3 is TGCGCCAGCAGCTTGGCTCCAGGGGAATATCTCGGCGAGCAGTACTTC.

The chain employs TRBV6-1 and TRBJ1-2, with D maybe TRBD1 (5 bases). The CDR3 contains 13 residues. CDR1 is MNHNS and CDR2 is SASEGT in the germline V gene. V was shortened by 8 bases and J by 3 bases, with 13 bases between the two germline ends. This CDR3 is CASGAVTDYGYTF. The CDR3 DNA follows: TGTGCCAGCGGGGCGGTGACGGACTATGGCTACACCTTC.

This clonotype was observed a handful of times. The chain has TRBV5-1 and TRBJ1-2; the D gene is possibly TRBD1 (6 bases). Trimming took off 3 bases at V and 6 bases at J, with 21 bases between the two ends. The CDR3 length is 16 residues. CDR1 and CDR2 from the germline V gene are SGHRS and YFSETQ. The CDR3, as DNA: TGCGCCAGCAGCTCCTTGGGGTTACAGGGAAGTAATGGCTACACCTTC. Amino acid sequence: CASSSLGLQGSNGYTF.

Ten or more counts support this clonotype. J is TRBJ2-5 and V is TRBV12-3 or TRBV12-4; 9 bases line up with TRBD1. The CDR3 runs to 17 residues. The ends lost 5 bases at V and 4 bases at J; junction bases unmatched: 14. The CDR3 DNA follows: TGTGCCAGCAGTCGCCTTACCGGACAGGGGAGGCGAGAGACCCAGTACTTC. This encodes CASSRLTGQGRRETQYF.

The gene calls are TRBV29-1 and TRBJ2-5; no clear D. The CDR3 sequence is 14 residues long. Germline V gene sequence: CDR1 SQVTM, CDR2 ANQGSEA. V was clipped by 4 bases and J by 0 bases, with 12 bases between them. CDR3: CSVASVVNQETQYF. CDR3 DNA: TGCAGCGTTGCCTCGGTCGTAAACCAAGAGACCCAGTACTTC.